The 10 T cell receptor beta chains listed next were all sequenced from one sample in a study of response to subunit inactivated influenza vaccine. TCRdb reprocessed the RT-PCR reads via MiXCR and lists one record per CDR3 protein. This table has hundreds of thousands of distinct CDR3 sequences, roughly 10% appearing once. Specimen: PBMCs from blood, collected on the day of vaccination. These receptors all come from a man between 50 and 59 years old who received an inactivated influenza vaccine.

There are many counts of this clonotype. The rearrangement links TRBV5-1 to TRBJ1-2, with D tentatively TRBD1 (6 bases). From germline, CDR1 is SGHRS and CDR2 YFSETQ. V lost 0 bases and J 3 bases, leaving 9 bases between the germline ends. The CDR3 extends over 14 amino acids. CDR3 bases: TGCGCCAGCAGCTTGGGTGGACAGCACTATGGCTACACCTTC. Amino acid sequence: CASSLGGQHYGYTF.

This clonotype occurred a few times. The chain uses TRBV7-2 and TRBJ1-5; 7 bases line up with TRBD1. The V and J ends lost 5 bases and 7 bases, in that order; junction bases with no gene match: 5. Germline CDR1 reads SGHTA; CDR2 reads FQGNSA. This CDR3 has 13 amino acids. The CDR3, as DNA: TGTGCCAGCAGCAAGGGACAGTTCCAGCCCCAGCATTTT. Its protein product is CASSKGQFQPQHF.

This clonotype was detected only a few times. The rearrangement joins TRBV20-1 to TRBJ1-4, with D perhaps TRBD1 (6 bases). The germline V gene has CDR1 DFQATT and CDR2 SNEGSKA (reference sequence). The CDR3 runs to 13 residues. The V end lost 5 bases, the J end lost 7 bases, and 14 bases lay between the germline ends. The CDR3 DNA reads TGCAGTGCTCCGCCGACAGGCCGTGAAAAACTGTTTTTT. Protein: CSAPPTGREKLFF.

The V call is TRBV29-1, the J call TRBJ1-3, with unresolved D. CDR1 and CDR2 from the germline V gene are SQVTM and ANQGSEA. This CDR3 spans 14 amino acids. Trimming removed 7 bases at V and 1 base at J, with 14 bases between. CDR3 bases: TGCAGCGCCCTCTCTGGAGGGTCTGGAAACACCATATATTTT. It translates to CSALSGGSGNTIYF.

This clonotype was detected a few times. Here the CDR3 reads CASSLVPSGTRDEQYF. DNA for the CDR3: TGTGCCAGCAGCTTGGTTCCTAGCGGGACCCGTGACGAGCAGTACTTC. V and J are TRBV5-6 and TRBJ2-7; 9 bases fit TRBD2. Germline values: CDR1 SGHDT, CDR2 YYEEEE. This CDR3 contains 16 residues. The V and J ends lost 0 bases and 5 bases, in that order; junction bases with no gene match: 9.

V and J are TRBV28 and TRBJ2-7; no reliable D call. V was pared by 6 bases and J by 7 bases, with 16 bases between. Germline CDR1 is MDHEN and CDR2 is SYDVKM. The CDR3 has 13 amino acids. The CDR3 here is CASRTQQSREQYF. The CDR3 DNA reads TGTGCCAGCAGAACCCAGCAAAGTCGGGAGCAGTACTTC.

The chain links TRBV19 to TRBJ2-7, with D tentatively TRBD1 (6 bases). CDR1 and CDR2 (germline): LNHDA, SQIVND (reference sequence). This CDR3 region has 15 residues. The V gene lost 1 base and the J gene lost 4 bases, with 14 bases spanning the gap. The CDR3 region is CASSIGFDRRYEQYF. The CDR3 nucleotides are TGTGCCAGTAGTATAGGTTTCGACAGGAGATACGAGCAGTACTTC. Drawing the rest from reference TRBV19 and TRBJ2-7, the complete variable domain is DGGITQSPKYLFRKEGQNVTLSCEQNLNHDAMYWYRQDPGQGLRLIYYSQIVNDFQKGDIAEGYSVSREKKESFPLTVTSAQKNPTAFYLCASSIGFDRRYEQYFGPGTRLTVT.

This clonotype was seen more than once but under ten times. CDR3 nucleotide sequence: TGTGCCAGCAGTTTTTCAGGGGGTGGGAGTCAGCCCCAGCATTTT. The encoded protein is CASSFSGGGSQPQHF. The chain uses TRBV12-3 or TRBV12-4 and TRBJ1-5; 7 bases are a match to TRBD1. The V and J ends lost 3 bases and 6 bases, in that order; junction bases with no gene match: 8. This CDR3 spans 15 amino acids.

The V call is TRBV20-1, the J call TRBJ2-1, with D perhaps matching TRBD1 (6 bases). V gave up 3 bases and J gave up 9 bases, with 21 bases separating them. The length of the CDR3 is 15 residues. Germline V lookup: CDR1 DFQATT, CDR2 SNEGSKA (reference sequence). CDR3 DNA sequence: TGCAGTGCTAGCCAGACTGGGGGCTTGATGGTTGAGCAGTTCTTC. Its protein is CSASQTGGLMVEQFF.

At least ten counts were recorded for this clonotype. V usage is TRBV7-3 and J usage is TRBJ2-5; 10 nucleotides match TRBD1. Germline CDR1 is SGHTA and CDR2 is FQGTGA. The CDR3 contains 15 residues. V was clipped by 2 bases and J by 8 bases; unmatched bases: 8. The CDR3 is CASSLEGQGKRTQYF. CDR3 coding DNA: TGTGCCAGCAGCTTAGAGGGACAGGGGAAGAGAACCCAGTACTTC.